This TCR beta chain was sequenced in a study of blood T cells in healthy people across ages. Study summary: About one barcoded beta molecule per two T cells came from capture by template switching.

Only a few counts were recorded for this clonotype. Its antigen is undetermined. PCR was performed a second time for about 7 to 11 cycles using a sample-barcoded 5' primer and a J-beta primer mix. In TCRdb, the 5' RACE reads were re-called with MiXCR into one record per CDR3 protein. In the table there are hundreds of thousands of distinct CDR3 sequences, around half of which are singletons. The CDR3 is 13 amino acids. Germline V gene sequence: CDR1 SGHRS, CDR2 YFSETQ. Trimming cost V 6 bases and J 0 bases, with 8 bases left between them. Notes on the study in general: As age increased, TCR beta diversity per million T cells fell in a roughly linear fashion.

The TCR originated in an older woman in good health. The gene calls are TRBV5-1 and TRBJ2-3; D not resolved. The source material was blood. The CDR3 sequence is CASIGSSTDTQYF. In DNA form, the CDR3 reads TGCGCCAGCATAGGGTCTAGCACAGATACGCAGTATTTT.